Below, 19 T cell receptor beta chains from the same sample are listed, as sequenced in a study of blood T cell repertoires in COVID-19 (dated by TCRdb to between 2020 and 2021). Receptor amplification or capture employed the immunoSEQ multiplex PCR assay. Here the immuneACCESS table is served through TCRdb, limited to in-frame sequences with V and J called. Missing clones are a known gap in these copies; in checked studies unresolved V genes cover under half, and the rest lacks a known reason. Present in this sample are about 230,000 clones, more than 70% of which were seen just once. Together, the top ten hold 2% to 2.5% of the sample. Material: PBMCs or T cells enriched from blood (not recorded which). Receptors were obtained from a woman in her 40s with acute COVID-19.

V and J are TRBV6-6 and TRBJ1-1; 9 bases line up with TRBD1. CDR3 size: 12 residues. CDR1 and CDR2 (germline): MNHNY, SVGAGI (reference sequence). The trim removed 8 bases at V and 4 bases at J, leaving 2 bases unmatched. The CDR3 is CASGTGLTEAFF. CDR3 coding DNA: TGTGCCAGCGGGACAGGGCTCACTGAAGCTTTCTTT.

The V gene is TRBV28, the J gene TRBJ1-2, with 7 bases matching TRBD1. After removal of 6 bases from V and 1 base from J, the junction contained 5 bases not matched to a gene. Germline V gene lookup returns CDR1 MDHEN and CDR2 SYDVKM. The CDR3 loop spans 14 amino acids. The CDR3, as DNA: TGTGCCAGCAGAAGACAGGGCAATAACTATGGCTACACCTTC. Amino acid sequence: CASRRQGNNYGYTF.

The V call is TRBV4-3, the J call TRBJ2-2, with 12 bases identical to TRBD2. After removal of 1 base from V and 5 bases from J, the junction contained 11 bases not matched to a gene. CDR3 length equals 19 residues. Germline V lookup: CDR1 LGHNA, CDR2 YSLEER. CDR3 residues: CASSQGGLAGGPGTGELFF. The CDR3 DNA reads TGCGCCAGCAGCCAAGGGGGTCTAGCGGGAGGGCCGGGGACCGGGGAGCTGTTTTTT.

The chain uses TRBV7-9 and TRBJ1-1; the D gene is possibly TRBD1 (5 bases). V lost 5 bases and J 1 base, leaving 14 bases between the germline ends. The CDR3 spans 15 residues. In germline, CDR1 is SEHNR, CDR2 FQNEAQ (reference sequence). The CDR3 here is CASSLSSQGNTEAFF. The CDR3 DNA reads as TGTGCCAGCAGCCTATCCTCTCAGGGGAACACTGAAGCTTTCTTT.

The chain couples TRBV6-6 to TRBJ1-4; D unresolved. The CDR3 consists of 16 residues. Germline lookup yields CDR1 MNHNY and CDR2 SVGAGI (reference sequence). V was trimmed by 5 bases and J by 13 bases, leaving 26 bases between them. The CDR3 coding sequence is TGTGCCAGCAGTCCTCTCCCGCAGAGAACTAATGAGGGACTGTTTTTT. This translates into CASSPLPQRTNEGLFF.

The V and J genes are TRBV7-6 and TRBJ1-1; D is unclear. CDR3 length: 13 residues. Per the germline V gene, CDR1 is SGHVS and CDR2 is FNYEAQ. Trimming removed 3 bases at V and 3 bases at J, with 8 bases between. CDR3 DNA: TGTGCCAGCAGCTTTGGGCAGTACACTGAAGCTTTCTTT. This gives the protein CASSFGQYTEAFF.

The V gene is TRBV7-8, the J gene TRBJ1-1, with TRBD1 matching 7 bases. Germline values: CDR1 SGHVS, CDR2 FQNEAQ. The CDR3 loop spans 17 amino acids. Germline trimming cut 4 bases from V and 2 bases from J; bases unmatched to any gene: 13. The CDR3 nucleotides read TGTGCCAGCAGCTCACTACCCGACAGGGCCCTTAACACTGAAGCTTTCTTT. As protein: CASSSLPDRALNTEAFF.

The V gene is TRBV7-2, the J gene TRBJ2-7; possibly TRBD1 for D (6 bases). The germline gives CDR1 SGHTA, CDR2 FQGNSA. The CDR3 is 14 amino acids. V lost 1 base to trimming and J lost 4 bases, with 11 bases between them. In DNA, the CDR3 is TGTGCCAGCAGCTTAGGGCACAGGGTTTACGAGCAGTACGTC. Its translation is CASSLGHRVYEQYV.

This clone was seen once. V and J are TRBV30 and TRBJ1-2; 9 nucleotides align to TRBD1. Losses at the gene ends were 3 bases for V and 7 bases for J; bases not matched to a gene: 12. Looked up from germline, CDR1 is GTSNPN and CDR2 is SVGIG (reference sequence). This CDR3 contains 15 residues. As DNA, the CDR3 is TGTGCCTGGAGCCCCGCTACCGGGACAGGGTTTGGCTACACCTTC. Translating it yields CAWSPATGTGFGYTF.

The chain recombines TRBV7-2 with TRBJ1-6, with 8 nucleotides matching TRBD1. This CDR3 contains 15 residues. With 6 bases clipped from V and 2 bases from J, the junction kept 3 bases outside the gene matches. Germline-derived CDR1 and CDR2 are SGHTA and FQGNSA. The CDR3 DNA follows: TGTGCCAGCAGTTCGGACAGGGCCTATAATTCACCCCTCCACTTT. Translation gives CASSSDRAYNSPLHF.

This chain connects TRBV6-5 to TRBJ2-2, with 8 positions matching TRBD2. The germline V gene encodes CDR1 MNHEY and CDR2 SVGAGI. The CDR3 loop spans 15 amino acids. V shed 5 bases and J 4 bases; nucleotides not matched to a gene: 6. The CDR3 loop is CASSPVAGFTGELFF. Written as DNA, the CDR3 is TGTGCCAGCAGTCCTGTAGCGGGATTCACCGGGGAGCTGTTTTTT.

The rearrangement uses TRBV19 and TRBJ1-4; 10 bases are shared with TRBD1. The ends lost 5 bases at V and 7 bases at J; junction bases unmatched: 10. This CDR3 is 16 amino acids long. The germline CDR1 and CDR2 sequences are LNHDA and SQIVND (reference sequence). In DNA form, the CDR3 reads TGTGCCAGTAGTGGGACAGGGGACTTGACCATTGAAAAACTGTTTTTT. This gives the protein CASSGTGDLTIEKLFF.

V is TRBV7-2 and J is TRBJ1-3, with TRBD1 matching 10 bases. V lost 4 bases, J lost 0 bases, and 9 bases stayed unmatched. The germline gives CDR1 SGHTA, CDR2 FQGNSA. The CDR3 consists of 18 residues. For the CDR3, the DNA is TGTGCCAGCAGCTCCGTCCCGGGACAGGGGATCTCTGGAAACACCATATATTTT. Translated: CASSSVPGQGISGNTIYF. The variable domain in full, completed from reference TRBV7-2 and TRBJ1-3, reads GAGVSQSPSNKVTEKGKDVELRCDPISGHTALYWYRQSLGQGLEFLIYFQGNSAPDKSGLPSDRFSAERTGGSVSTLTIQRTQQEDSAVYLCASSSVPGQGISGNTIYFGEGSWLTVV.

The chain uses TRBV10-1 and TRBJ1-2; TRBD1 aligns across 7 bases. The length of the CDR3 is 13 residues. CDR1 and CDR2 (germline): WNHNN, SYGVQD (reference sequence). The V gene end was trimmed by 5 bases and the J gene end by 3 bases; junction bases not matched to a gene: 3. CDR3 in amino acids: CASSPDRDYGYTF. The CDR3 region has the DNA TGCGCCAGCAGTCCTGACAGGGACTATGGCTACACCTTC.

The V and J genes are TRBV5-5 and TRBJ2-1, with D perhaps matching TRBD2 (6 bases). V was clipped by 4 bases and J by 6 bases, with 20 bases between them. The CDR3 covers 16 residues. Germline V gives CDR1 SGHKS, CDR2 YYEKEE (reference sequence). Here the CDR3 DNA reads TGTGCCAGCAGCCCGCAACCGACTAGAACGGGCAATGAGCAGTTCTTC. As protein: CASSPQPTRTGNEQFF.

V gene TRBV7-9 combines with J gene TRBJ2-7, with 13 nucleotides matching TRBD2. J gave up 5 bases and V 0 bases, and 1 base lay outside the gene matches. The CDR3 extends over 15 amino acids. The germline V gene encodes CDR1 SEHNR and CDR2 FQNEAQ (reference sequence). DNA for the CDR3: TGTGCCAGCAGCTTAGCTGGGACTAGCGGGAACGAGCAGTACGTC. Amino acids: CASSLAGTSGNEQYV.

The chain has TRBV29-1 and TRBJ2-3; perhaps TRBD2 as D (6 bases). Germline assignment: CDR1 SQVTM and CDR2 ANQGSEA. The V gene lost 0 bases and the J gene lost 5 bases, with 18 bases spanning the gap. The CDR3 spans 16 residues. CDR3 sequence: CSVEDLRRGKVDTQYF. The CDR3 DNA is TGCAGCGTTGAAGACCTTAGGAGGGGAAAGGTAGATACGCAGTATTTT.

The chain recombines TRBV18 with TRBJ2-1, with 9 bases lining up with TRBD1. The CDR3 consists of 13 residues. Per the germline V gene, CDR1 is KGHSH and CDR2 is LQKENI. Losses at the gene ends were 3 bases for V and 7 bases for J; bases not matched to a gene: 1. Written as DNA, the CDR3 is TGTGCCAGCTCACCCGGGACAGGGAATGAGCAGTTCTTC. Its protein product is CASSPGTGNEQFF.

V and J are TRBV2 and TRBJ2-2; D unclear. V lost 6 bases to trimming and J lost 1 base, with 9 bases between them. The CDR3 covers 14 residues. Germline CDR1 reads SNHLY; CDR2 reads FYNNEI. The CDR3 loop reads CASSPRQNTGELFF. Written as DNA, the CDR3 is TGTGCCAGCAGCCCCCGACAGAACACCGGGGAGCTGTTTTTT.